A single sample gave rise to the 7 T cell receptor beta chains below, sequenced in a study of breast tumors, draining lymph nodes, adjacent tissues. TCRdb analysed the multiplex PCR reads with MiXCR anew, one entry per CDR3 protein. The sample records roughly 220,000 distinct CDR3 sequences, less than 45% being singletons. Breast cancer patients provided tissue from their axillary draining lymph nodes. Sample: axillary lymph node tissue. The receptors were gathered from a female donor with breast cancer. Some clones in this sample may be carry-over from other donors' samples.

The J gene is TRBJ2-5, the V gene TRBV20-1; no firm D call. The ends were cut back, 3 bases at V and 1 base at J, with 12 bases in the middle. Germline CDR1 is DFQATT and CDR2 is SNEGSKA (reference sequence). The CDR3 runs to 14 residues. The CDR3 region is CSARGPIRQETQYF. The CDR3 DNA follows: TGCAGTGCTAGGGGTCCCATCCGCCAAGAGACCCAGTACTTC.

This clonotype was picked up many times. The chain carries TRBV7-2 and TRBJ2-6; D not resolved. The germline V gene has CDR1 SGHTA and CDR2 FQGNSA. The CDR3 length is 18 residues. Trimming removed 2 bases at V and 2 bases at J, with 16 bases between. CDR3 sequence reads: CASSLYSSYSPGANVLTF. The CDR3 DNA reads TGTGCCAGCAGCTTATACAGCTCGTATTCACCTGGGGCCAACGTCCTGACTTTC.

This chain joins TRBV7-2 and TRBJ1-6; the match to TRBD1 covers 10 bases. The V and J ends lost 5 bases and 7 bases, in that order; junction bases with no gene match: 14. CDR3 size: 18 residues. The germline V gene encodes CDR1 SGHTA and CDR2 FQGNSA. The CDR3 DNA reads as TGTGCCAGCAGCCCCCAACCGGGACAGGGGAGATTCAATTCACCCCTCCACTTT. Translation gives CASSPQPGQGRFNSPLHF. Full variable domain (remainder filled in from reference TRBV7-2 and TRBJ1-6): GAGVSQSPSNKVTEKGKDVELRCDPISGHTALYWYRQSLGQGLEFLIYFQGNSAPDKSGLPSDRFSAERTGGSVSTLTIQRTQQEDSAVYLCASSPQPGQGRFNSPLHFGNGTRLTVT.

This clonotype was observed a handful of times. A much larger clone sits a single nucleotide away, making a read error possible. This chain connects TRBV11-3 to TRBJ2-5; the D gene is possibly TRBD2 (7 bases). The germline V and J ends were trimmed by 3 bases and 5 bases, with 13 bases remaining between them. Germline loops: CDR1 SGHNT, CDR2 YENEEA. The CDR3 loop spans 14 amino acids. This chain's CDR3 is CASSFGGGPETQYF. The CDR3 DNA follows: TGTGCCAGCAGCTTTGGGGGGGGCCCGGAGACCCAGTACTTC.

The rearrangement uses TRBV30 and TRBJ1-4; D perhaps matches TRBD1 (6 bases). The CDR3 has 18 residues. V was pared by 3 bases and J by 0 bases, with 20 bases between. The germline V gene has CDR1 GTSNPN and CDR2 SVGIG (reference sequence). In nucleotides, the CDR3 is TGTGCCTGGAGCCGAGGAGGGGGTAGAGGTACAACTAATGAAAAACTGTTTTTT. Amino acids: CAWSRGGGRGTTNEKLFF.

This clonotype was found many times. The chain links TRBV19 to TRBJ1-5; D is unresolved. The CDR3 loop spans 13 amino acids. Per germline, CDR1 LNHDA and CDR2 SQIVND (reference sequence). V lost 3 bases and J lost 2, with 5 bases in between. The CDR3 sequence: CASSILGNQPQHF. Here the CDR3 DNA reads TGTGCCAGTAGTATTCTTGGCAATCAGCCCCAGCATTTT.

This clonotype has ten or more counts. CDR3 in DNA: TGCAGTGCTAGAGAAGCGGGAGGGCCGAGGACAGATACGCAGTATTTT. Protein product: CSAREAGGPRTDTQYF. This chain links TRBV20-1 with TRBJ2-3; 10 bases fit TRBD2. The ends lost 0 bases at V and 3 bases at J; junction bases unmatched: 6. The CDR3 is 16 amino acids. Germline CDR1 reads DFQATT; CDR2 reads SNEGSKA (reference sequence).